This is a list of T cell receptor beta chains from one sample in a study of cytomegalovirus exposure and HLA in healthy donors. Assay: immunoSEQ multiplex PCR; the TCRdb copy retains only in-frame clones and omits some. Its table records about 200,000 clones. The sample consisted of PBMCs. The receptors were gathered from a girl aged 2 to 10 in good health and CMV-seropositive. Each CDR3 is given with its conserved first and last residue. The order of the fields is D gene, V gene, J gene, CDR3 protein, CDR3 DNA. The D gene is left open where the match is weak.

d_gene: TRBD1; v_gene: TRBV29-1; j_gene: TRBJ1-2; CDR3aa: CSEGQDSYGYTF; CDR3nt: TGCAGCGAGGGACAGGACTCTTATGGCTACACCTTC
d_gene: TRBD1; v_gene: TRBV7-6; j_gene: TRBJ2-1; CDR3aa: CASRAGGLDEQFF; CDR3nt: TGTGCCAGCAGGGCAGGGGGCCTCGATGAGCAGTTCTTC
d_gene: .; v_gene: TRBV29-1; j_gene: TRBJ2-2; CDR3aa: CSVEVGAGELFF; CDR3nt: TGCAGCGTTGAGGTCGGGGCCGGGGAGCTGTTTTTT
d_gene: .; v_gene: TRBV28; j_gene: TRBJ2-7; CDR3aa: CASSNGGYEQYF; CDR3nt: TGTGCCAGCAGTAACGGTGGCTACGAGCAGTACTTC
d_gene: .; v_gene: TRBV19; j_gene: TRBJ2-2; CDR3aa: CASSIGGSGELFF; CDR3nt: TGTGCCAGTAGTATAGGAGGCTCCGGGGAGCTGTTTTTT
d_gene: .; v_gene: TRBV11-2; j_gene: TRBJ1-2; CDR3aa: CASSLVGGDGYTF; CDR3nt: TGTGCCAGCAGCTTAGTTGGGGGGGATGGCTACACCTTC
d_gene: .; v_gene: TRBV7-3; j_gene: TRBJ2-2; CDR3aa: CASSPYVQVPGELFF; CDR3nt: TGTGCCAGCAGCCCCTACGTCCAGGTTCCCGGGGAGCTGTTTTTT
d_gene: .; v_gene: TRBV5-1; j_gene: TRBJ1-1; CDR3aa: CATKMGEGTEAFF; CDR3nt: TGCGCCACCAAAATGGGGGAGGGTACTGAAGCTTTCTTT
d_gene: .; v_gene: TRBV27; j_gene: TRBJ1-3; CDR3aa: CASSPWASGVSSSSGNTIYF; CDR3nt: TGTGCCAGCAGTCCGTGGGCCTCAGGGGTATCTTCGAGCTCTGGAAACACCATATATTTT
d_gene: .; v_gene: TRBV7-2; j_gene: TRBJ2-6; CDR3aa: CASSLVSGAGANVLTF; CDR3nt: TGTGCCAGCAGCTTAGTCTCAGGGGCGGGGGCCAACGTCCTGACTTTC
d_gene: TRBD1; v_gene: TRBV6-1; j_gene: TRBJ1-2; CDR3aa: CASRDGQVRGYTF; CDR3nt: TGTGCCAGCAGGGACGGACAGGTGCGCGGCTACACCTTC
d_gene: TRBD1; v_gene: TRBV4-1; j_gene: TRBJ2-3; CDR3aa: CASSVPGQPKTDTQYF; CDR3nt: TGCGCCAGCAGCGTCCCGGGACAGCCTAAAACAGATACGCAGTATTTT
d_gene: TRBD1; v_gene: TRBV5-1; j_gene: TRBJ2-7; CDR3aa: CASSPERDRLFYEQYF; CDR3nt: TGCGCCAGCAGCCCTGAACGGGACAGGTTATTCTACGAGCAGTACTTC
d_gene: TRBD2; v_gene: TRBV18; j_gene: TRBJ2-3; CDR3aa: CASSPLTTSGYTDTQYF; CDR3nt: TGTGCCAGCTCACCCCTCACCACTAGCGGGTACACAGATACGCAGTATTTT
d_gene: TRBD2; v_gene: TRBV2; j_gene: TRBJ2-5; CDR3aa: CASKFQREGRKTQYF; CDR3nt: TGTGCCAGCAAGTTCCAGCGGGAGGGCCGGAAGACCCAGTACTTC
d_gene: .; v_gene: TRBV6-5; j_gene: TRBJ1-2; CDR3aa: CASTSSGIGYGYTF; CDR3nt: TGTGCCAGCACATCTAGCGGGATAGGCTATGGCTACACCTTC
d_gene: .; v_gene: TRBV7-9; j_gene: TRBJ2-3; CDR3aa: CASSLGGLSQSSTDTQYF; CDR3nt: TGTGCCAGCAGCCTAGGGGGACTATCACAATCTAGCACAGATACGCAGTATTTT
d_gene: .; v_gene: TRBV10-2; j_gene: TRBJ1-1; CDR3aa: CASRTTGTYEAFF; CDR3nt: TGCGCCAGCAGAACTACCGGGACATATGAAGCTTTCTTT